This T cell receptor (beta chain) was found in a study of early T cells in non-severe SARS-CoV-2 infection. Study overall: Whole-blood bulk RNA, unsorted, was sequenced, and chains were unpaired. Study-wide results and caveats: Comparison of clonotypes with VDJdb favored anti-spike CD8 responses while missing private and CD4 specificities.

This clonotype was detected only a few times. Antigen: not known. The CDR3 length is 14 residues. Germline V lookup: CDR1 SQVTM, CDR2 ANQGSEA. The ends lost 5 bases at V and 5 bases at J; junction bases unmatched: 7. Researchers tagged individual cDNA molecules with unique molecular identifiers. TCRdb called the 5' RACE reads again in MiXCR, with one record for every CDR3 protein. The sample lists about 79,000 distinct CDR3 sequences; over 9% were seen once. Sample: whole blood. The clonotype originates from an adult who was a healthcare worker with PCR-confirmed SARS-CoV-2 infection or an uninfected control (not recorded which). The V call is TRBV29-1, the J call TRBJ2-1, with 9 bases identical to TRBD1. The CDR3 protein is CSVWGTGRDNEQFF. DNA of the CDR3: TGCAGCGTTTGGGGGACAGGGAGGGACAATGAGCAGTTCTTC.